In its sample, the clone carrying this T cell receptor beta chain was seen once. Antigen specificity is unknown. The data were taken from a study of T cell responses to AZD1222 COVID-19 vaccine. Regarding the study as a whole: The repertoires were collected only after the peak T cell response. Dominant CD4 TCR responses targeted spike regions 160-218 and 743-854. Of the AZD1222 recipients, only five to seven were seropositive at baseline.

Some clones are missing from TCRdb's copy, which holds only in-frame ones; the method was immunoSEQ multiplex PCR. Of about 73,000 clones listed, around 88% were seen once; the top ten hold less than 20%. Germline V gene lookup returns CDR1 KGHDR and CDR2 SFDVKD. The CDR3 totals 12 residues. V lost 7 bases and J 1 base, leaving 5 bases between the germline ends. The source is an adult in good health. The chain links TRBV24-1 to TRBJ2-3; D gene unclear. The sample consisted of peripheral blood, taken on day 0 of AZD1222 vaccination. This chain's CDR3 is CATRSGTDTQYF. Written as DNA, the CDR3 is TGTGCCACCAGGTCGGGCACAGATACGCAGTATTTT.